These 4 T cell receptor beta chains originate from one sample sequenced in a study of blood T cell repertoires in COVID-19. Clones were read by immunoSEQ multiplex PCR, and TCRdb kept only the in-frame ones, dropping some. Among about 210,000 clones listed, around 80% were seen once. Source material: peripheral blood. The receptors stem from a woman between 40 and 50 years old with acute or convalescent COVID-19.

The chain couples TRBV30 to TRBJ1-5; 8 nucleotides agree with TRBD1. This CDR3 is built from 20 residues. Unmatched junction bases numbered 23, after V lost 2 bases and J lost 5 bases. Per germline, CDR1 GTSNPN and CDR2 SVGIG (reference sequence). This chain's CDR3 is CAWSRKRQGPSSGSDQPQHF. As DNA, the CDR3 is TGTGCCTGGAGTAGAAAAAGACAGGGGCCCTCCTCTGGTTCGGATCAGCCCCAGCATTTT.

The chain recombines TRBV3-1 (or the pseudogene TRBV3-2) with TRBJ2-7, with D possibly being TRBD2 (5 bases). The ends were cut back, 0 bases at V and 5 bases at J, with 14 bases in the middle. CDR1 is LGHDT, CDR2 YNNKEL, per germline (reference sequence). This CDR3 spans 15 amino acids. The CDR3 spells CASSQEVGSFHEQYF. CDR3 sequence (DNA): TGTGCCAGCAGCCAAGAAGTAGGGAGCTTCCACGAGCAGTACTTC.

The V call is TRBV9, the J call TRBJ1-3, with D perhaps TRBD1 (6 bases). The CDR3 totals 15 residues. Trimming pared 5 bases from V and 2 bases from J, leaving 14 bases between. The germline V gene has CDR1 SGDLS and CDR2 YYNGEE. DNA for the CDR3: TGTGCCAGCAGTGAACAGGGTGGCGCTGGAAACACCATATATTTT. Protein: CASSEQGGAGNTIYF.

The DNA of the CDR3 is TGTGCCAGCAGTTACTCGGAGGGCACAGATACGCAGTATTTT. This codes for CASSYSEGTDTQYF. V and J are TRBV6-5 and TRBJ2-3; the D gene is possibly TRBD2 (5 bases). Germline V gene data show CDR1 as MNHEY and CDR2 as SVGAGI. Trimming left V 0 bases short and J 1 base short, with 5 bases between. CDR3 size: 14 residues.